The 9 T cell receptor beta chains in this list originate from one sample, sequenced in a study of cytomegalovirus exposure and HLA in healthy donors. PCR primers comprised 60 Vbeta and 13 Jbeta primers. Profiling relied on immunoSEQ multiplex PCR, and the TCRdb table lists in-frame clones only, not all of them. This table has 150,000 to 200,000 clones, approximately 84% appearing once. Sample: PBMCs. The receptor set was obtained from a female donor in good health and CMV-seronegative.

This clone appeared a single time. V and J are TRBV28 and TRBJ2-1; TRBD1 might be the D (6 bases). Deletions cut 1 base from V and 4 bases from J, with 14 bases between. Germline V gene data show CDR1 as MDHEN and CDR2 as SYDVKM. The CDR3 extends over 16 amino acids. CDR3 nucleotides: TGTGCCAGCAGTTTATTCTGGGGGCACACTTACAATGAGCAGTTCTTC. Translated: CASSLFWGHTYNEQFF.

The chain joins TRBV2 to TRBJ2-3; 7 bases fit TRBD2. This CDR3 is 12 amino acids long. The V gene's germline CDR1 is SNHLY and CDR2 FYNNEI. Germline trimming cut 6 bases from V and 12 bases from J; bases unmatched to any gene: 9. The CDR3 loop reads CASRALAPFQYF. In DNA form, the CDR3 reads TGTGCCAGCAGGGCACTAGCGCCCTTCCAGTATTTT.

J is TRBJ1-5 and V is TRBV19; possible D gene TRBD1, 5 bases. The CDR3 is 16 amino acids. With 3 bases removed from V and 0 bases from J, the gap between germline ends came to 12 bases. Germline loops: CDR1 LNHDA, CDR2 SQIVND (reference sequence). The CDR3 region has the DNA TGTGCCAGTAGTATCCAGCAGGGCAATAGCAATCAGCCCCAGCATTTT. It specifies CASSIQQGNSNQPQHF.

The gene calls are TRBV23-1 and TRBJ2-7, with 7 positions matching TRBD2. TRBV23-1 qualifies as an ORF whose function is uncertain. With V trimmed by 11 bases and J by 4 bases, 17 bases remained unmatched. There are 15 residues in the CDR3. The CDR3 bases are TGCGCCGGCAAACATAAATTAGCGGGCTTTTACGAGCAGTACTTC. It yields the protein CAGKHKLAGFYEQYF.

About this clone itself: The junction differs from germline at one of its ends, possibly a read error. This chain links TRBV7-9 with TRBJ1-5; D is unresolved. Looked up from germline, CDR1 is SEHNR and CDR2 is FQNEAQ (reference sequence). The CDR3 runs 14 residues. CDR3 bases: TGTTCCAGCAGCCAAGACAATGTTTTTCAGCCCCAGCATTTT. It codes for CSSSQDNVFQPQHF.

V and J are TRBV10-3 and TRBJ2-3; no definite D call. Deletions cut 8 bases from V and 3 bases from J, with 12 bases between. Germline V gene lookup returns CDR1 ENHRY and CDR2 SYGVKD. This CDR3 contains 13 residues. CDR3 amino acids: CAIGVALTDTQYF. The CDR3 DNA is TGTGCCATCGGAGTCGCACTTACAGATACGCAGTATTTT.

V and J are TRBV28 and TRBJ2-1; 10 bases match TRBD2. Germline values: CDR1 MDHEN, CDR2 SYDVKM. This CDR3 has 12 residues. After removal of 6 bases from V and 12 bases from J, the junction contained 5 bases not matched to a gene. The chain's CDR3 is CASSEREGGQFF. CDR3 bases: TGTGCCAGCAGCGAGCGGGAGGGGGGGCAGTTCTTC.

This clone was picked up a small number of times. The chain employs TRBV10-3 and TRBJ2-1, with 12 bases lining up with TRBD2. V lost 5 bases to trimming and J lost 10 bases; unmatched junction nucleotides: 6. The CDR3 loop spans 14 amino acids. From germline, CDR1 is ENHRY and CDR2 SYGVKD. This CDR3 reads CAISRTSGTGEQFF. CDR3 bases: TGTGCCATCAGTCGGACTAGCGGGACAGGCGAGCAGTTCTTC.

Only a few counts were recorded for this clone. The genes are TRBV28 and TRBJ2-7; D uncertain. Trimming cost V 3 bases and J 0 bases, with 6 bases left between them. The CDR3 has 13 amino acids. The germline CDR1 and CDR2 sequences are MDHEN and SYDVKM. The CDR3 loop is CASSFSVSYEQYF. DNA of the CDR3: TGTGCCAGCAGTTTTTCGGTCTCCTACGAGCAGTACTTC.